One sample yielded the 32 T cell receptor beta chains listed below, sequenced in a study of radiotherapy plus CTLA-4 blockade in lung cancer. Sequenced by immunoSEQ multiplex PCR; TCRdb stores in-frame clones only, minus some. The sample contains around 72,000 clones, more than 75% of which appear only once. The input for sequencing was peripheral blood, taken from a patient treated with radiotherapy plus ipilimumab. The origin of the receptors is a human donor with non-small cell lung cancer who had a complete response to radiotherapy plus ipilimumab.

V gene TRBV4-3 combines with J gene TRBJ1-2; D is uncertain. Germline V lookup: CDR1 LGHNA, CDR2 YSLEER. This CDR3 region has 13 residues. Trimming shortened V by 0 bases and J by 8 bases, and 10 bases separated the two germline ends. This chain's CDR3 is CASSQDWERGYTF. Written as DNA, the CDR3 is TGCGCCAGCAGCCAAGATTGGGAACGGGGCTACACCTTC.

The CDR3 DNA reads TGTGCCAGCAGCCCGCCGGGTCAAGGGAAAAGCTCCTACAATGAGCAGTTCTTC. Residues: CASSPPGQGKSSYNEQFF. The chain recombines TRBV11-2 with TRBJ2-1; D gene ambiguous. The CDR3 covers 18 residues. Germline-derived CDR1 and CDR2 are SGHAT and FQNNGV. Trimming cost V 5 bases and J 0 bases, with 20 bases left between them.

The chain has TRBV9 and TRBJ1-6; TRBD1 aligns across 7 bases. After removal of 3 bases from V and 2 bases from J, the junction contained 2 bases not matched to a gene. This CDR3 has 15 residues. Germline CDR1 reads SGDLS; CDR2 reads YYNGEE. In DNA, the CDR3 is TGTGCCAGCAGCGGACAGGGAACCTATAATTCACCCCTCCACTTT. Its protein is CASSGQGTYNSPLHF. Full variable domain (rest looked up from reference TRBV9 and TRBJ1-6): DSGVTQTPKHLITATGQRVTLRCSPRSGDLSVYWYQQSLDQGLQFLIQYYNGEERAKGNILERFSAQQFPDLHSELNLSSLELGDSALYFCASSGQGTYNSPLHFGNGTRLTVT.

V is TRBV29-1 and J is TRBJ1-3; weak D call: TRBD1 (6 bases). V gave up 2 bases and J gave up 4 bases, with 12 bases separating them. The germline gives CDR1 SQVTM, CDR2 ANQGSEA. The CDR3 consists of 14 residues. The CDR3 here is CSVELGAYGNTIYF. DNA of the CDR3: TGCAGCGTTGAACTGGGGGCCTACGGAAACACCATATATTTT.

This chain connects TRBV5-1 to TRBJ1-5; a possible D gene is TRBD1 (5 bases). V dropped 5 bases and J dropped 0 bases, with 9 bases sitting between them. This CDR3 is 14 amino acids long. Germline V lookup: CDR1 SGHRS, CDR2 YFSETQ. The CDR3 loop is CASRRGPSNQPQHF. Written as DNA, the CDR3 is TGCGCCAGCAGAAGGGGTCCTAGCAATCAGCCCCAGCATTTT.

This sequence joins TRBV6-5 and TRBJ1-3, with TRBD1 identical over 8 bases. Germline V lookup: CDR1 MNHEY, CDR2 SVGAGI. V lost 3 bases, J lost 3 bases, and 7 bases stayed unmatched. The CDR3 is made up of 16 amino acids. CDR3 loop: CASSYAWTGIGNTIYF. The CDR3 region has the DNA TGTGCCAGCAGTTATGCATGGACAGGGATTGGAAACACCATATATTTT.

This clone was picked up a small number of times. The genes are TRBV29-1 and TRBJ2-6; D gene ambiguous. The V gene lost 6 bases and the J gene lost 3 bases, with 12 bases spanning the gap. Germline loops: CDR1 SQVTM, CDR2 ANQGSEA. This CDR3 comprises 14 residues. The CDR3 loop reads CSVYLLVGANVLTF. The CDR3 DNA reads TGCAGCGTCTATCTTCTCGTTGGGGCCAACGTCCTGACTTTC.

The V and J genes are TRBV7-2 and TRBJ1-4; D gene ambiguous. The CDR3 is made up of 14 amino acids. CDR1 SGHTA and CDR2 FQGNSA come from the germline V gene. The V gene lost 5 bases and the J gene lost 12 bases, with 19 bases spanning the gap. CDR3 nucleotides: TGTGCCAGCAGCGAAGCCCTCACAGTGGGCGAACTGTTTTTT. This sequence encodes CASSEALTVGELFF.

This chain links TRBV5-1 with TRBJ1-2; D not resolved. Germline values: CDR1 SGHRS, CDR2 YFSETQ. The CDR3 has 13 residues. V lost 0 bases and J lost 2, with 5 bases in between. As DNA, the CDR3 is TGCGCCAGCAGCTTGGTTCAAAACTATGGCTACACCTTC. Translation gives CASSLVQNYGYTF.

The chain joins TRBV9 to TRBJ2-1, with D perhaps TRBD1 or TRBD2 (5 bases each). The V gene's germline CDR1 is SGDLS and CDR2 YYNGEE. There are 14 residues in the CDR3. Trimming shortened V by 3 bases and J by 9 bases, and 16 bases separated the two germline ends. In DNA, the CDR3 is TGTGCCAGCAGCGCCTCAACCCCCGGGACTGAGCAGTTCTTC. Encoded protein: CASSASTPGTEQFF.

This clone came up a few times. The genes are TRBV6-5 and TRBJ2-7; D not certain. The germline gives CDR1 MNHEY, CDR2 SVGAGI. Trimming removed 10 bases from V and 3 bases from J, with 16 bases in between. The CDR3 runs to 13 residues. Here the CDR3 DNA reads TGTGCCACCAAAGAGGCACCTTACTACGAGCAGTACTTC. Protein product: CATKEAPYYEQYF.

J is TRBJ1-2 and V is TRBV6-1; D unclear. V shed 3 bases and J shed 5 bases, with 13 bases lying between them. This CDR3 is built from 14 residues. Per germline, CDR1 MNHNS and CDR2 SASEGT. The CDR3 protein is CASSDLTAAYGYTF. The CDR3 coding sequence is TGTGCCAGCAGTGACTTGACTGCGGCGTATGGCTACACCTTC.

This chain connects TRBV7-9 to TRBJ2-7, with D tentatively TRBD1 or TRBD2 (6 bases each). Trimming took 10 bases from V and 0 from J, leaving 16 bases between them. The CDR3 spans 14 residues. Germline V CDR1 and CDR2: SEHNR, FQNEAQ (reference sequence). The CDR3 coding sequence is TGTGCCATCAAGGGGGGAGTGGGCTCCTACGAGCAGTACGTC. Translating it yields CAIKGGVGSYEQYV.

The J gene is TRBJ2-5, the V gene TRBV7-6, with D perhaps matching TRBD1 (7 bases). The germline CDR1 and CDR2 sequences are SGHVS and FNYEAQ. CDR3 length equals 14 residues. The germline V and J ends were trimmed by 4 bases and 2 bases, with 11 bases remaining between them. CDR3 sequence: CASSSAGQQETQYF. DNA of the CDR3: TGTGCCAGCAGCTCCGCGGGACAGCAAGAGACCCAGTACTTC.

The chain links TRBV11-2 to TRBJ2-1; D perhaps matches TRBD2 (6 bases). The CDR3 sequence is 14 residues long. Germline V gene data show CDR1 as SGHAT and CDR2 as FQNNGV. V dropped 0 bases and J dropped 10 bases, with 13 bases sitting between them. CDR3 in amino acids: CASSLERETWEQFF. The CDR3 DNA is TGTGCCAGCAGCTTAGAACGGGAGACATGGGAGCAGTTCTTC.

This clone was recorded only once. Additional DNA sequences in this sample encode the identical CDR3. The chain has TRBV6-5 and TRBJ1-6; possible D gene TRBD1, 6 bases. The CDR3 extends over 16 amino acids. Germline V gives CDR1 MNHEY, CDR2 SVGAGI. V gave up 4 bases and J gave up 8 bases, with 18 bases separating them. The CDR3, as DNA: TGTGCCAGCAGTTGGGCGGGGGCTTCTTCTGATTCACCCCTCCACTTT. It encodes CASSWAGASSDSPLHF.

The V and J genes are TRBV10-3 and TRBJ1-4; 7 bases map to TRBD1. With V trimmed by 6 bases and J by 3 bases, 4 bases remained unmatched. CDR3 length: 14 residues. The germline V gene has CDR1 ENHRY and CDR2 SYGVKD. The CDR3 spells CAIRQGEANEKLFF. The CDR3 DNA reads as TGTGCCATCAGGCAGGGGGAGGCTAATGAAAAACTGTTTTTT.

The chain employs TRBV7-2 and TRBJ2-3; possibly TRBD1 for D (7 bases). The CDR3 spans 16 residues. From germline, CDR1 is SGHTA and CDR2 FQGNSA. With 5 bases removed from V and 5 bases from J, the gap between germline ends came to 20 bases. CDR3 in amino acids: CASSLRQGGAGDTQYF. CDR3 DNA: TGTGCCAGCAGCCTACGACAGGGAGGTGCTGGAGATACGCAGTATTTT.

This chain links TRBV18 with TRBJ2-5; 7 positions agree with TRBD2. CDR3 size: 14 residues. V lost 8 bases, J lost 5 bases, and 11 bases stayed unmatched. CDR1 is KGHSH, CDR2 LQKENI, per germline. The chain's CDR3 is CASHKGGRPETQYF. CDR3 in DNA: TGTGCCAGCCACAAGGGAGGGAGGCCGGAGACCCAGTACTTC.

This chain uses TRBV7-2 with TRBJ2-1, with D perhaps TRBD2 (7 bases). The CDR3 spans 14 residues. Germline CDR1 is SGHTA and CDR2 is FQGNSA. Trimming took 0 bases from V and 8 from J, leaving 11 bases between them. The CDR3 nucleotides are TGTGCCAGCAGCTTAGCGGGGGGGCGTGATGAGCAGTTCTTC. This codes for CASSLAGGRDEQFF.

The rearrangement links TRBV18 to TRBJ1-1; weak D call: TRBD1 (6 bases). Trimming cost V 6 bases and J 11 bases, with 19 bases left between them. The germline CDR1 and CDR2 sequences are KGHSH and LQKENI. The CDR3 is 13 amino acids. This CDR3 reads CASSPTQGGDAFF. CDR3 nucleotides: TGTGCCAGCTCCCCGACCCAAGGGGGTGACGCTTTCTTT.

The rearrangement uses TRBV30 and TRBJ1-6; D uncertain. CDR1 and CDR2 (germline): GTSNPN, SVGIG (reference sequence). This CDR3 has 13 amino acids. With 1 base removed from V and 4 bases from J, the gap between germline ends came to 5 bases. CDR3 in amino acids: CAWSGNYNSPLHF. CDR3 sequence (DNA): TGTGCCTGGAGTGGCAATTATAATTCACCCCTCCACTTT.

This rearrangement joins TRBV7-2 to TRBJ2-1; 7 bases agree with TRBD2. V dropped 1 base and J dropped 0; count of bases not matched to a gene: 9. CDR1 is SGHTA and CDR2 is FQGNSA in the germline V gene. CDR3 length: 18 residues. The CDR3 is CASSLEWDYLSSYNEQFF. Here the CDR3 DNA reads TGTGCCAGCAGCTTAGAGTGGGACTATTTGAGCTCCTACAATGAGCAGTTCTTC.

This sequence joins TRBV10-2 and TRBJ2-3; the match to TRBD2 covers 12 bases. CDR3 length: 18 residues. CDR1 WSHSY and CDR2 SAAADI come from the germline V gene. Losses at the gene ends were 1 base for V and 0 bases for J; bases not matched to a gene: 5. Here the CDR3 reads CASSEFGLAGPSTDTQYF. The CDR3 nucleotides read TGCGCCAGCAGTGAGTTCGGACTAGCGGGACCTAGCACAGATACGCAGTATTTT.

V gene TRBV19 combines with J gene TRBJ2-6, with D unresolved. The germline gives CDR1 LNHDA, CDR2 SQIVND (reference sequence). With 6 bases removed from V and 1 base from J, the gap between germline ends came to 16 bases. CDR3 length equals 17 residues. The CDR3 DNA reads TGTGCCAGTAGCCCAGGACCACAGATTTCTGGGGCCAACGTCCTGACTTTC. Translation gives CASSPGPQISGANVLTF.

J is TRBJ1-1 and V is TRBV19, with a weak D call TRBD1 (6 bases). V lost 0 bases and J lost 2, with 7 bases in between. This CDR3 spans 14 amino acids. Germline assignment: CDR1 LNHDA and CDR2 SQIVND (reference sequence). The DNA for the CDR3 is TGTGCCAGTAGTATAGACAGGGGTAACACTGAAGCTTTCTTT. This encodes CASSIDRGNTEAFF.

The chain has TRBV7-6 and TRBJ2-2; 7 bases match TRBD2. Germline-derived CDR1 and CDR2 are SGHVS and FNYEAQ. This CDR3 has 15 residues. V dropped 5 bases and J dropped 5; count of bases not matched to a gene: 8. CDR3 DNA sequence: TGTGCCAGCAGCCCTGGGAGGGGTCGGACCGGGGAGCTGTTTTTT. It yields the protein CASSPGRGRTGELFF.

The rearrangement joins TRBV11-2 to TRBJ2-1; 7 bases match TRBD1. There are 15 residues in the CDR3. V was clipped by 5 bases and J by 3 bases; unmatched bases: 7. CDR1 SGHAT and CDR2 FQNNGV come from the germline V gene. The CDR3 DNA reads as TGTGCCAGCAGCATGGGGACAGCCGTCTACAATGAGCAGTTCTTC. Encoded protein: CASSMGTAVYNEQFF.

The V call is TRBV5-1, the J call TRBJ1-2, with 8 bases lining up with TRBD1. The CDR3 has 15 residues. The V gene's germline CDR1 is SGHRS and CDR2 YFSETQ. Germline trimming cut 4 bases from V and 4 bases from J; bases unmatched to any gene: 9. This chain's CDR3 is CASSPETGASYGYTF. CDR3 coding DNA: TGCGCCAGCAGCCCCGAGACAGGGGCAAGCTATGGCTACACCTTC.

This clone was counted at least ten times. Compared with germline, one end of the junction differs, possibly owing to a read error. The chain is built from TRBV19 and TRBJ1-4, with a tentative D call TRBD1 (5 bases). The CDR3 loop spans 11 amino acids. Germline CDR1 reads LNHDA; CDR2 reads SQIVND (reference sequence). The CDR3 DNA reads TGTGCCAGTAGAAACAGGCACGTTTCCCTTTTT. This translates into CASRNRHVSLF.

The chain links TRBV28 to TRBJ1-2; TRBD1 aligns across 7 bases. Unmatched junction bases numbered 7, after V lost 2 bases and J lost 4 bases. The CDR3 runs to 15 residues. Per germline, CDR1 MDHEN and CDR2 SYDVKM. This chain's CDR3 is CASSLARGKGYGYTF. The CDR3 nucleotides read TGTGCCAGCAGTTTAGCCAGGGGGAAAGGCTATGGCTACACCTTC.

This clone was counted between two and nine times. The genes are TRBV10-3 and TRBJ2-5; 12 bases align to TRBD2. V was pared by 6 bases and J by 5 bases, with 4 bases of the junction left unmatched. Looked up from germline, CDR1 is ENHRY and CDR2 is SYGVKD. This CDR3 is built from 14 residues. CDR3 region: CAIRTSGGRETQYF. DNA of the CDR3: TGTGCCATCAGGACTAGCGGGGGCAGGGAGACCCAGTACTTC.